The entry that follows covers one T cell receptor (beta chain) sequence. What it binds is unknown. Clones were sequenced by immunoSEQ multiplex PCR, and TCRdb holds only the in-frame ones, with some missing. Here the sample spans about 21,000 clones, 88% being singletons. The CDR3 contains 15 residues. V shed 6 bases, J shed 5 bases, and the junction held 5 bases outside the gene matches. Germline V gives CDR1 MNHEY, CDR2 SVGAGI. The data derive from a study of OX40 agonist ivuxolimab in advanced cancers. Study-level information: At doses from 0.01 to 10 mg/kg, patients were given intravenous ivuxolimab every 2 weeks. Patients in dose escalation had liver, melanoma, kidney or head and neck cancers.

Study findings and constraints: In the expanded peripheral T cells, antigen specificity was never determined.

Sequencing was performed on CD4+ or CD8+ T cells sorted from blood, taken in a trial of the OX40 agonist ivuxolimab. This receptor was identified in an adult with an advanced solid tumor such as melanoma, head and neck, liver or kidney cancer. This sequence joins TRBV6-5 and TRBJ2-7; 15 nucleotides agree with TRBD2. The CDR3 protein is CASSPGLAGGNEQYF. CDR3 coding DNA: TGTGCCAGCAGCCCGGGACTAGCGGGAGGCAACGAGCAGTACTTC.